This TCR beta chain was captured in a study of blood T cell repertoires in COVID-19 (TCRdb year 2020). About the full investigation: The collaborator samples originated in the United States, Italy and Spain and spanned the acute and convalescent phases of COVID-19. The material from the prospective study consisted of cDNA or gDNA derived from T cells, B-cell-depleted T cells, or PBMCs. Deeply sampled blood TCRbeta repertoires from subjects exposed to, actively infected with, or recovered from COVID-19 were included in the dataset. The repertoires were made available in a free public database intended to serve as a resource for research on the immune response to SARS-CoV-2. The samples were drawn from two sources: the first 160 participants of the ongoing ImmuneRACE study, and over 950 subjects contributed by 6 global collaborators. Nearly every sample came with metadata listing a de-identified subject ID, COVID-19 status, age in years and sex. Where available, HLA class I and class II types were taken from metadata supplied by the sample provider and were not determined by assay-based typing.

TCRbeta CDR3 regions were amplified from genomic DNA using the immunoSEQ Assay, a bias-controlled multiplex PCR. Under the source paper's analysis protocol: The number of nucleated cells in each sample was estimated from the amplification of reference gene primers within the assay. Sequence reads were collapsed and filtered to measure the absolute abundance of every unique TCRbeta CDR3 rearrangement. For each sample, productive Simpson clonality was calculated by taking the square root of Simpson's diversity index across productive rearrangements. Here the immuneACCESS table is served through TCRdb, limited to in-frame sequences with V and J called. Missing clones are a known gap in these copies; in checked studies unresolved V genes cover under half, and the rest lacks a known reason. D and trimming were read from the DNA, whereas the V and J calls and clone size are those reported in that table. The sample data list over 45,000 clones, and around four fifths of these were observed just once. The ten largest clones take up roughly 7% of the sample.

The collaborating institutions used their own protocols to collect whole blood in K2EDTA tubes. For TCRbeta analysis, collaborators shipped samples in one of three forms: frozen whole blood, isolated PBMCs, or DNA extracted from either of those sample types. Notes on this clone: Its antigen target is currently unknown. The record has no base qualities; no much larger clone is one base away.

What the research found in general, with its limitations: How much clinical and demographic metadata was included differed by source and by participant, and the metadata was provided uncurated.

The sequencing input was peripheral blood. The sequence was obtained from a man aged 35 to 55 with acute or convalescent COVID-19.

At the DNA level, the sequence is TGTGCCAGCAGTTACCAGGGGGGAGCCGGGGAGCTGTTTTTT. It specifies CASSYQGGAGELFF. In this chain, TRBV6-5 is recombined with TRBJ2-2; the D gene is perhaps TRBD1, from 7 matching bases. Trimming costs V 2 bases and J 6 bases, and their ends lie 10 bases apart. Reading from cysteine to phenylalanine, the CDR3 counts 14 amino acids. The sequence is cut down to CDR3 DNA, 42 bases in frame from base 1. Reading the germline V gene gives CDR1 MNHEY and CDR2 SVGAGI.